These T cell receptor beta chains were read from a single sample in a study of graft-versus-host responses after intestinal transplantation. Their target antigens are unknown. Libraries were prepared by immunoSEQ multiplex PCR; TCRdb keeps only in-frame clonotypes and omits some of them. The sample yields approximately 81,000 clones, around 87% seen once. Here the sequenced sample was unstimulated CD8+ T cells sorted from spleen or lymph node cells, taken before transplant. All receptors derive from a human donor who was the organ donor for an intestinal transplant. The CDR3 runs from the conserved cysteine through the conserved F or W. A D gene is named only where the DNA matches it firmly. A row's size may be missing; if present it is once, few, many or a size class.

J gene: TRBJ2-7
clone size: .
D gene: .
V gene: TRBV6-5
CDR3 protein: CASSERFEYEQYF
CDR3 DNA: TGTGCCAGCAGTGAAAGGTTCGAATACGAGCAGTACTTC

J gene: TRBJ1-2
clone size: .
D gene: .
V gene: TRBV4-1
CDR3 protein: CASSHPWYGGPHGYTF
CDR3 DNA: TGCGCCAGCAGCCATCCCTGGTATGGGGGGCCGCATGGCTACACCTTC

J gene: TRBJ1-1
clone size: .
D gene: .
V gene: TRBV4-2
CDR3 protein: CASSQDAGQGLEAFF
CDR3 DNA: TGTGCCAGCAGCCAAGACGCCGGGCAGGGGTTGGAAGCTTTCTTT

J gene: TRBJ1-2
clone size: .
D gene: .
V gene: TRBV9
CDR3 protein: CASSVGSGIPNYGYTF
CDR3 DNA: TGTGCCAGCAGCGTAGGGTCAGGGATCCCTAACTATGGCTACACCTTC

J gene: TRBJ2-3
clone size: .
D gene: .
V gene: TRBV27
CDR3 protein: CASSFGTSYTDTQYF
CDR3 DNA: TGTGCCAGCAGTTTCGGAACTAGCTACACAGATACGCAGTATTTT

J gene: TRBJ1-2
clone size: .
D gene: .
V gene: TRBV5-4
CDR3 protein: CASSQDRANYGYTF
CDR3 DNA: TGTGCCAGCAGCCAGGACAGAGCTAACTATGGCTACACCTTC

J gene: TRBJ1-2
clone size: .
D gene: .
V gene: TRBV28
CDR3 protein: CASSFPWEANYGYTF
CDR3 DNA: TGTGCCAGCAGCTTCCCATGGGAGGCTAACTATGGCTACACCTTC

J gene: TRBJ2-1
clone size: .
D gene: TRBD1
V gene: TRBV9
CDR3 protein: CASSRLTGGVSYNEQFF
CDR3 DNA: TGTGCCAGCAGCCGCTTGACAGGGGGGGTCTCCTACAATGAGCAGTTCTTC

J gene: TRBJ2-2
clone size: .
D gene: .
V gene: TRBV27
CDR3 protein: CASSFVSTGELFF
CDR3 DNA: TGTGCCAGCAGTTTTGTTTCCACCGGGGAGCTGTTTTTT

J gene: TRBJ2-2
clone size: .
D gene: TRBD2
V gene: TRBV6-5
CDR3 protein: CASRGDVTGELFF
CDR3 DNA: TGTGCCTCTCGGGGGGACGTCACCGGGGAGCTGTTTTTT

J gene: TRBJ1-2
clone size: .
D gene: .
V gene: TRBV6-5
CDR3 protein: CASSYYVEHGYTF
CDR3 DNA: TGTGCCAGCAGTTACTACGTCGAACATGGCTACACCTTC

J gene: TRBJ2-1
clone size: .
D gene: .
V gene: TRBV6-5
CDR3 protein: CASSYSRGSYNEQFF
CDR3 DNA: TGTGCCAGCAGTTACTCGAGGGGCTCCTACAATGAGCAGTTCTTC

J gene: TRBJ2-7
clone size: .
D gene: .
V gene: TRBV19
CDR3 protein: CASSRDAIAYEQYF
CDR3 DNA: TGTGCCAGTAGTAGGGACGCGATTGCCTACGAGCAGTACTTC

J gene: TRBJ1-5
clone size: .
D gene: .
V gene: TRBV7-9
CDR3 protein: CASSYANQPQHF
CDR3 DNA: TGTGCCAGCAGCTACGCCAATCAGCCCCAGCATTTT

J gene: TRBJ2-3
clone size: .
D gene: TRBD2
V gene: TRBV6-4
CDR3 protein: CASSEVAGGQDTQYF
CDR3 DNA: TGTGCCAGCAGTGAAGTAGCGGGGGGGCAGGATACGCAGTATTTT

J gene: TRBJ1-5
clone size: .
D gene: .
V gene: TRBV28
CDR3 protein: CASSPSAAGGNQPQHF
CDR3 DNA: TGTGCCAGCAGTCCCTCTGCCGCAGGAGGCAATCAGCCCCAGCATTTT

J gene: TRBJ2-2
clone size: .
D gene: TRBD2
V gene: TRBV27
CDR3 protein: CASSSGANTGELFF
CDR3 DNA: TGTGCCAGCAGTAGCGGGGCGAACACCGGGGAGCTGTTTTTT

J gene: TRBJ1-5
clone size: .
D gene: .
V gene: TRBV28
CDR3 protein: CASSLAEQGNQPQHF
CDR3 DNA: TGTGCCAGCAGTTTGGCCGAACAGGGCAATCAGCCCCAGCATTTT

J gene: TRBJ2-7
clone size: .
D gene: .
V gene: TRBV6-6
CDR3 protein: CASSYSLRAPTYEQYF
CDR3 DNA: TGTGCCAGCAGTTACTCTCTTAGGGCCCCAACCTACGAGCAGTACTTC

J gene: TRBJ2-6
clone size: .
D gene: .
V gene: TRBV6-1
CDR3 protein: CASSAEGGGANVLTF
CDR3 DNA: TGTGCCAGCAGTGCTGAGGGGGGAGGGGCCAACGTCCTGACTTTC

J gene: TRBJ1-2
clone size: once
D gene: .
V gene: TRBV28
CDR3 protein: CASSRSYVSYGYTF
CDR3 DNA: TGTGCCAGCAGCCGGTCATACGTGAGCTATGGCTACACCTTC

J gene: TRBJ1-1
clone size: .
D gene: .
V gene: TRBV4-1
CDR3 protein: CASSPTPTSNTEAFF
CDR3 DNA: TGCGCCAGCAGCCCGACCCCAACGTCTAACACTGAAGCTTTCTTT

J gene: TRBJ1-2
clone size: .
D gene: .
V gene: TRBV5-1
CDR3 protein: CASRLGVTEEYYGYTF
CDR3 DNA: TGCGCCAGCAGATTAGGGGTGACGGAAGAATACTATGGCTACACCTTC

J gene: TRBJ2-5
clone size: once
D gene: .
V gene: TRBV25-1
CDR3 protein: CASSEGSGQETQYF
CDR3 DNA: TGTGCCAGCAGTGAAGGGTCAGGGCAAGAGACCCAGTACTTC

J gene: TRBJ2-6
clone size: few
D gene: .
V gene: TRBV29-1
CDR3 protein: CSVEQGGSGANVLTF
CDR3 DNA: TGCAGCGTTGAGCAGGGCGGCTCTGGGGCCAACGTCCTGACTTTC

J gene: TRBJ1-1
clone size: .
D gene: TRBD1
V gene: TRBV4-2
CDR3 protein: CASSPTTGEYGTEAFF
CDR3 DNA: TGTGCCAGCAGCCCGACGACAGGGGAGTATGGCACTGAAGCTTTCTTT

J gene: TRBJ2-5
clone size: .
D gene: .
V gene: TRBV4-1
CDR3 protein: CASSHPGKGEETQYF
CDR3 DNA: TGCGCCAGCAGCCATCCCGGGAAGGGGGAAGAGACCCAGTACTTC

J gene: TRBJ1-5
clone size: .
D gene: .
V gene: TRBV6-6
CDR3 protein: CASSRQVAEEPQHF
CDR3 DNA: TGTGCCAGCAGTCGGCAGGTGGCGGAGGAGCCCCAGCATTTT

J gene: TRBJ2-7
clone size: .
D gene: .
V gene: TRBV7-8
CDR3 protein: CASSDPGTITYEQYF
CDR3 DNA: TGTGCCAGCAGCGACCCCGGGACAATTACCTACGAGCAGTACTTC

J gene: TRBJ2-3
clone size: .
D gene: TRBD2
V gene: TRBV7-9
CDR3 protein: CASSTPGGFGDTQYF
CDR3 DNA: TGTGCCAGCAGCACTCCGGGAGGGTTTGGAGATACGCAGTATTTT

J gene: TRBJ2-3
clone size: .
D gene: .
V gene: TRBV14
CDR3 protein: CASSHTGNTQYF
CDR3 DNA: TGTGCCAGCAGTCATACAGGGAATACGCAGTATTTT

J gene: TRBJ2-7
clone size: .
D gene: TRBD1
V gene: TRBV6-1
CDR3 protein: CASSEPPDRVYEQYF
CDR3 DNA: TGTGCCAGCAGTGAACCGCCGGACAGGGTGTACGAGCAGTACTTC

J gene: TRBJ2-1
clone size: .
D gene: TRBD1
V gene: TRBV6-4
CDR3 protein: CASSDAPGQGGNEQFF
CDR3 DNA: TGTGCCAGCAGTGACGCACCGGGACAGGGCGGCAATGAGCAGTTCTTC

J gene: TRBJ1-1
clone size: .
D gene: .
V gene: TRBV5-1
CDR3 protein: CASSLDPMNTEAFF
CDR3 DNA: TGCGCCAGCAGCTTGGACCCAATGAACACTGAAGCTTTCTTT

J gene: TRBJ1-1
clone size: .
D gene: .
V gene: TRBV6-1
CDR3 protein: CASSEIYIDETEAFF
CDR3 DNA: TGTGCCAGCAGTGAAATATACATTGATGAGACTGAAGCTTTCTTT

J gene: TRBJ2-7
clone size: .
D gene: .
V gene: TRBV2
CDR3 protein: CASSRTDSYEQYF
CDR3 DNA: TGTGCCAGCAGTCGGACAGATTCCTACGAGCAGTACTTC

J gene: TRBJ1-5
clone size: once
D gene: .
V gene: TRBV4-1
CDR3 protein: CASSRYFPNQPQHF
CDR3 DNA: TGCGCCAGCAGCCGCTACTTTCCGAATCAGCCCCAGCATTTT

J gene: TRBJ1-6
clone size: .
D gene: .
V gene: TRBV4-1
CDR3 protein: CASGRSLDSPLHF
CDR3 DNA: TGCGCCAGCGGGCGGAGCCTGGATTCACCCCTCCACTTT

J gene: TRBJ1-6
clone size: .
D gene: .
V gene: TRBV27
CDR3 protein: CASSLTGGSPLHF
CDR3 DNA: TGTGCCAGCAGTTTAACTGGGGGTTCACCCCTCCACTTT

J gene: TRBJ1-2
clone size: .
D gene: TRBD1
V gene: TRBV4-1
CDR3 protein: CASSPWTGGNYGYTF
CDR3 DNA: TGCGCCAGCAGCCCCTGGACAGGGGGAAACTATGGCTACACCTTC

J gene: TRBJ2-4
clone size: .
D gene: TRBD1
V gene: TRBV18
CDR3 protein: CASSPPKTGLFAKNIQYF
CDR3 DNA: TGTGCCAGCTCACCCCCCAAGACAGGGTTGTTTGCCAAAAACATTCAGTACTTC

J gene: TRBJ2-5
clone size: .
D gene: TRBD2
V gene: TRBV5-1
CDR3 protein: CASSRTSGGETQYF
CDR3 DNA: TGCGCCAGCAGTCGGACTAGCGGGGGGGAGACCCAGTACTTC

J gene: TRBJ2-5
clone size: .
D gene: TRBD2
V gene: TRBV28
CDR3 protein: CASSTSGGEETQYF
CDR3 DNA: TGTGCCAGCAGTACTAGCGGGGGGGAAGAGACCCAGTACTTC

J gene: TRBJ1-1
clone size: .
D gene: .
V gene: TRBV30
CDR3 protein: CAWSVLGGNTEAFF
CDR3 DNA: TGTGCCTGGAGTGTTTTAGGAGGGAACACTGAAGCTTTCTTT

J gene: TRBJ2-1
clone size: .
D gene: .
V gene: TRBV2
CDR3 protein: CASTLLWFNEQFF
CDR3 DNA: TGTGCCAGCACACTACTCTGGTTTAATGAGCAGTTCTTC

J gene: TRBJ2-7
clone size: few
D gene: .
V gene: TRBV19
CDR3 protein: CASTNPTGTEQYF
CDR3 DNA: TGTGCCAGTACCAATCCTACAGGGACCGAGCAGTACTTC

J gene: TRBJ1-2
clone size: .
D gene: .
V gene: TRBV5-5
CDR3 protein: CASRHAVPGHGYTF
CDR3 DNA: TGTGCCAGCAGACACGCAGTCCCTGGCCATGGCTACACCTTC

J gene: TRBJ1-1
clone size: .
D gene: TRBD1
V gene: TRBV9
CDR3 protein: CASSGTGATEAFF
CDR3 DNA: TGTGCCAGCAGCGGAACAGGGGCCACTGAAGCTTTCTTT

J gene: TRBJ2-1
clone size: .
D gene: .
V gene: TRBV9
CDR3 protein: CASSAGDSDYNEQFF
CDR3 DNA: TGTGCCAGCAGCGCCGGTGACTCGGACTACAATGAGCAGTTCTTC

J gene: TRBJ2-3
clone size: .
D gene: .
V gene: TRBV9
CDR3 protein: CASSVVGTLTDTQYF
CDR3 DNA: TGTGCCAGCAGCGTAGTAGGGACTCTCACAGATACGCAGTATTTT

J gene: TRBJ2-7
clone size: .
D gene: TRBD2
V gene: TRBV7-9
CDR3 protein: CASSSDVGLAGSYEQYF
CDR3 DNA: TGTGCCAGCAGCTCCGATGTGGGACTAGCGGGGTCTTACGAGCAGTACTTC

J gene: TRBJ1-6
clone size: .
D gene: TRBD1
V gene: TRBV5-1
CDR3 protein: CASSPPRTGSKDSPLHF
CDR3 DNA: TGCGCCAGCAGCCCACCCCGGACAGGCTCGAAGGATTCACCCCTCCACTTT

J gene: TRBJ1-1
clone size: .
D gene: .
V gene: TRBV29-1
CDR3 protein: CSVLGMTGTEAFF
CDR3 DNA: TGCAGCGTCCTGGGGATGACGGGGACTGAAGCTTTCTTT

J gene: TRBJ2-3
clone size: .
D gene: TRBD2
V gene: TRBV7-2
CDR3 protein: CASSVLAERADTQYF
CDR3 DNA: TGTGCCAGCAGCGTACTAGCGGAGAGGGCAGATACGCAGTATTTT

J gene: TRBJ2-7
clone size: .
D gene: .
V gene: TRBV7-9
CDR3 protein: CASSLVASYEQYF
CDR3 DNA: TGTGCCAGCAGCTTAGTGGCTTCCTACGAGCAGTACTTC